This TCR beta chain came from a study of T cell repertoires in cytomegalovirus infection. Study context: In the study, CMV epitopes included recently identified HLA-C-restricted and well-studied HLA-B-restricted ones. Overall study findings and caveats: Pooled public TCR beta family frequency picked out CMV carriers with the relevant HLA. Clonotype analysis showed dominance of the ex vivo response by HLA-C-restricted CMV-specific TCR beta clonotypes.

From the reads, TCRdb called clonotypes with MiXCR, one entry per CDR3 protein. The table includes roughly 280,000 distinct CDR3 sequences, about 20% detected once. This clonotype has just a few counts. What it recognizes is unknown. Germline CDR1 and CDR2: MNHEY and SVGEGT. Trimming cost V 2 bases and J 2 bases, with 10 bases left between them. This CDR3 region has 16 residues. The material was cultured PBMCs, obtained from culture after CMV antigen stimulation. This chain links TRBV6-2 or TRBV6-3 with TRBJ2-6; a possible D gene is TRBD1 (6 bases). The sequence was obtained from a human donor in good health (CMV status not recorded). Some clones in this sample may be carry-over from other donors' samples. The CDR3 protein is CASSYLRGAGANVLTF. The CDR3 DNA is TGTGCCAGCAGTTACCTCAGGGGAGCTGGGGCCAACGTCCTGACTTTC.